These T cell receptor beta chains were read from a single sample in a study of T-cell memory formation after mild COVID-19. From the 5' RACE reads, TCRdb called clonotypes with MiXCR, one entry per CDR3 protein. Of 450,000 or so distinct CDR3 sequences detected, around 18% appear once; the ten largest clones hold 8.4%. Sequencing used PBMCs or a T cell subset sorted from them (not recorded which). These receptors were taken from an adult woman who had mild COVID-19 (a few samples of this study predate the infection). Cell type and time point are not known. The CDR3 runs from the conserved cysteine through the conserved F or W. D genes are given only for firm matches. Some rows have no size entry. The others give once, few or many, or a class for an expanded clone.

TRBJ2-7 few TRBV12-3/TRBV12-4 . CASSLWRGEQYF TGTGCCAGCAGTTTATGGAGGGGCGAGCAGTACTTC
TRBJ2-4 . TRBV7-9 TRBD2 CASSLLTSGGLAKNIQYF TGTGCCAGCAGCTTATTGACTAGCGGGGGCCTAGCCAAAAACATTCAGTACTTC
TRBJ2-7 many TRBV7-9 TRBD1 CASTTGTGNTYEQYF TGTGCCAGCACTACCGGGACAGGGAACACCTACGAGCAGTACTTC
TRBJ2-5 few TRBV5-6 . CASSLELGWTQYF TGTGCCAGCAGCTTGGAACTAGGATGGACCCAGTACTTC
TRBJ2-7 . TRBV9 . CASSVCSWVGACEQYF TGTGCCAGCAGCGTATGTTCTTGGGTCGGGGCATGCGAGCAGTACTTC
TRBJ2-7 . TRBV4-2 TRBD2 CASSQDLSAGDEQYF TGTGCCAGCAGCCAAGATTTATCGGCGGGAGACGAGCAGTACTTC
TRBJ2-2 few TRBV7-8 . CASSVQAGTRTAGELFF TGTGCCAGCAGCGTACAAGCCGGGACAAGAACCGCCGGGGAGCTGTTTTTT
TRBJ2-7 few TRBV20-1 . CSARGLRGIYEQYF TGCAGTGCTAGAGGGCTGAGAGGGATATACGAGCAGTACTTC
TRBJ2-7 . TRBV6-1 TRBD1 CASSAGTGSYEQYF TGTGCCAGCAGTGCCGGGACAGGCTCCTACGAGCAGTACTTC
TRBJ2-2 few TRBV7-6 TRBD2 CASSLVAGGTATGELFF TGTGCCAGCAGCTTAGTGGCGGGGGGGACCGCCACCGGGGAGCTGTTTTTT
TRBJ2-1 few TRBV29-1 TRBD2 CSVPTSGRAHEQFF TGCAGCGTCCCGACTAGCGGGAGGGCCCATGAGCAGTTCTTC
TRBJ2-7 . TRBV10-1 . CASSVNRRESYEQYF TGCGCCAGCAGTGTAAACAGACGGGAATCCTACGAGCAGTACTTC
TRBJ2-5 many TRBV11-3 . CASSPLGGLRGETQYF TGTGCCAGCAGCCCACTGGGGGGGCTGAGAGGGGAGACCCAGTACTTC
TRBJ2-2 . TRBV7-2 TRBD1 CASSPGTGHTGELFF TGTGCCAGCAGCCCCGGGACAGGGCATACCGGGGAGCTGTTTTTT
TRBJ2-5 . TRBV7-2 . CASSTRSQETQYF TGTGCCAGCAGCACCCGGTCCCAAGAGACCCAGTACTTC
TRBJ1-1 . TRBV7-9 . CASSARDTLNTEVFF TGTGCCAGCAGCGCCCGGGACACCTTGAACACTGAAGTTTTCTTT
TRBJ1-3 . TRBV20-1 . CSARQGGNTIYF TGCAGTGCTAGACAGGGGGGAAACACCATATATTTT
TRBJ1-5 many TRBV5-5 . CASSHRPVSDQPQHF TGTGCCAGCAGCCATAGGCCGGTTTCAGATCAGCCCCAGCATTTT
TRBJ1-4 . TRBV19 . CASSVGRTNEKLFF TGTGCCAGTAGTGTGGGACGGACTAATGAAAAACTGTTTTTT
TRBJ2-7 few TRBV7-8 . CASSSPFGHYEQYF TGTGCCAGCAGCTCCCCATTTGGGCACTACGAGCAGTACTTC
TRBJ1-5 . TRBV5-1 . CASSLAGDGYQPQHF TGCGCCAGCAGCTTGGCTGGGGACGGATATCAGCCCCAGCATTTT
TRBJ2-1 . TRBV12-3/TRBV12-4 TRBD1 CASSRDRSFYNEQFF TGTGCCAGCAGTCGGGACAGGAGTTTCTACAATGAGCAGTTCTTC
TRBJ2-3 . TRBV5-5 . CASSFRRTGRTDTQYF TGTGCCAGCAGCTTCCGACGTACAGGCCGCACAGATACGCAGTATTTT
TRBJ1-3 . TRBV12-3/TRBV12-4 . CASSPSGRRSGNTIYF TGTGCCAGCAGTCCTTCGGGACGACGCTCTGGAAACACCATATATTTT
TRBJ2-1 few TRBV9 . CASSVRGGRSNEQFF TGTGCCAGCAGCGTGAGGGGGGGGCGCAGCAATGAGCAGTTCTTC
TRBJ1-2 . TRBV4-2 . CASSQVHGGGDYGYTF TGTGCCAGCAGCCAAGTCCACGGGGGGGGTGACTATGGCTACACCTTC
TRBJ1-1 few TRBV2 . CASSDLAGANTEAFF TGTGCCAGCAGTGATCTGGCAGGGGCGAACACTGAAGCTTTCTTT
TRBJ2-1 . TRBV5-1 TRBD2 CASSLSGLAGANEQFF TGCGCCAGCAGCTTAAGCGGACTAGCGGGAGCAAATGAGCAGTTCTTC
TRBJ2-7 few TRBV10-3 . CAIRLQGIYEQYF TGTGCCATCAGGCTACAGGGAATCTACGAGCAGTACTTC